A selection of T cell receptor beta chains follows, all from one sample in a study of T cell responses to AZD1222 COVID-19 vaccine. Using immunoSEQ multiplex PCR, the repertoire was profiled, and TCRdb retains in-frame clones only, with some absent. Found here are 150,000 to 200,000 clones, about 90% of them singletons; the top ten hold less than 6.5%. The starting material was peripheral blood, obtained 28 days after the second AZD1222 dose. The receptors originated from an adult who received the AZD1222 COVID-19 vaccine. Each CDR3 is given with its conserved first and last residue. The order of the fields is J gene, clone size, CDR3 length, V gene, D gene, CDR3 DNA, CDR3 protein. D genes are given only for firm matches. The size field is filled for only some rows; it gives once, few, many or a size class.

TRBJ1-5	once	17	TRBV21-1	NA	TGTGCCAGCAGCAAAGACAGGGTGCTCGGTAGCAATCAGCCCCAGCATTTT	CASSKDRVLGSNQPQHF
TRBJ1-3	NA	14	TRBV2	NA	TGTGCCAGCAAGCAGGAGGGTGGGGAAAACACCATATATTTT	CASKQEGGENTIYF
TRBJ1-2	NA	15	TRBV5-6	NA	TGTGCCAGCAGCTACCGGGCAGACGAATACTATGGCTACACCTTC	CASSYRADEYYGYTF
TRBJ2-1	NA	16	TRBV3-1/TRBV3-2	TRBD2	TGTGCCAGCAGCCAGGAGCGGGGGGTGGACTACAATGAGCAGTTCTTC	CASSQERGVDYNEQFF
TRBJ2-1	once	16	TRBV6-5	TRBD1	TGTGCCAGCAGTTACGTTCCGGGACAGGGATACAATGAGCAGTTCTTC	CASSYVPGQGYNEQFF
TRBJ2-2	NA	15	TRBV5-8	TRBD1	TGTGCCAGCAGCTTGGTAGACAGGGTAACCGGGGAGCTGTTTTTT	CASSLVDRVTGELFF
TRBJ2-1	once	13	TRBV4-3	NA	TGCGCCAGCAGCCAAGATGCGTACAATGAGCAGTTCTTC	CASSQDAYNEQFF
TRBJ1-4	few	16	TRBV5-6	NA	TGTGCCAGCAGTCTCGCCTCACAGCCAACTAATGAAAAACTGTTTTTT	CASSLASQPTNEKLFF
TRBJ1-2	NA	15	TRBV19	TRBD1	TGTGCCAGTAGTATGGTACAGGGGGCAAACTATGGCTACACCTTC	CASSMVQGANYGYTF
TRBJ2-3	NA	16	TRBV9	TRBD2	TGTGCCAGCAGCGTAGGGAGCGGGAGGGGGGCAGATACGCAGTATTTT	CASSVGSGRGADTQYF
TRBJ2-7	once	14	TRBV24-1	TRBD2	TGTGCCACCTCTCCTAGCGGGAGTTTCTACGAGCAGTACTTC	CATSPSGSFYEQYF
TRBJ2-7	NA	14	TRBV27	NA	TGTGCCAGCAGTTTGGGACCGTTCCCCTACGAGCAGTACTTC	CASSLGPFPYEQYF
TRBJ1-5	once	14	TRBV7-9	NA	TGTGCCAGCAGCTTAGGAGGGGGAGGTCAGCCCCAGCATTTT	CASSLGGGGQPQHF
TRBJ1-1	NA	12	TRBV30	TRBD1	TGTGCCCGCGGACAGGCCAACACTGAAGCTTTCTTT	CARGQANTEAFF
TRBJ2-7	NA	14	TRBV28	NA	TGTGCCAGCAGCTCCGGGCAGGGGCCATACGAGCAGTACTTC	CASSSGQGPYEQYF
TRBJ1-2	NA	15	TRBV14	NA	TGTGCCAGCAGCCAGGTTGGGCAGGAAGACTATGGCTACACCTTC	CASSQVGQEDYGYTF
TRBJ2-1	NA	13	TRBV7-3	NA	TGTGCCAGTAGGGTACAAGTTGGGGGTGAGCAGTTCTTC	CASRVQVGGEQFF
TRBJ1-5	NA	14	TRBV5-6	TRBD1	TGTGCCAGCCAGGGGGGAATTAGCAATCAGCCCCAGCATTTT	CASQGGISNQPQHF
TRBJ2-7	NA	13	TRBV10-1	NA	TGCGCCAGCAGTGAGGTAGGGGGCTACGAGCAGTACTTC	CASSEVGGYEQYF
TRBJ2-7	NA	13	TRBV18	TRBD1	TGTGCCAGCTCACCGACAGGGAGTGGCGAGCAGTACTTC	CASSPTGSGEQYF
TRBJ2-2	NA	14	TRBV5-1	NA	TGCGCCAGCAGCATGGACAGGAACACCGGGGAGCTGTTTTTT	CASSMDRNTGELFF
TRBJ1-5	few	15	TRBV28	TRBD1	TGTGCCAGCAGTTTTGGGACAGGGGGCTTTCAGCCCCAGCATTTT	CASSFGTGGFQPQHF
TRBJ2-2	once	15	TRBV7-2	NA	TGTGCCAGCAGCTTAGAGTTGGGAGTGGGCGGGGAGCTGTTTTTT	CASSLELGVGGELFF
TRBJ2-7	once	14	TRBV27	NA	TGTGCCAGCAGTTTTACGACAGGATCCTACGAGCAGTACTTC	CASSFTTGSYEQYF
TRBJ1-3	NA	16	TRBV9	TRBD1	TGTGCCAGCAGCGCGGATCGGACAGGGGATGCATACACCATATATTTT	CASSADRTGDAYTIYF
TRBJ1-4	NA	14	TRBV6-5	TRBD1	TGTGCCAGCAGTTACGGGGGACAGAGGGAAAAACTGTTTTTT	CASSYGGQREKLFF
TRBJ2-3	NA	16	TRBV18	NA	TGTGCCAGCTCACCACCGGGGTTAGGACAGACAGATACGCAGTATTTT	CASSPPGLGQTDTQYF
TRBJ2-7	NA	11	TRBV5-1	NA	TGCGCCAGCAGAGACGCTGGCGAGCAGTACTTC	CASRDAGEQYF
TRBJ1-6	NA	16	TRBV30	NA	TGTGCCTGGAGCCACAACGAGGGAACCTCCCTACCACCCCTCCACTTT	CAWSHNEGTSLPPLHF
TRBJ2-3	NA	12	TRBV9	NA	TGTGCCAGCGGCCCGAATGGGGGCGCGCAGTATTTT	CASGPNGGAQYF
TRBJ1-2	NA	12	TRBV12-3/TRBV12-4	NA	TGTGCCAGCAGCTTTAGGGACGTTGGCTACACCTTC	CASSFRDVGYTF
TRBJ2-7	NA	16	TRBV28	TRBD2	TGTGCCAGCACCCCCGGGGGGGGGTTGTTTTTGTACGAGCAGTACTTC	CASTPGGGLFLYEQYF
TRBJ2-1	NA	16	TRBV7-2	NA	TGTGCCAGCAGCTTAGGAGAGGGGACGCGTTACAATGAGCAGTTCTTC	CASSLGEGTRYNEQFF
TRBJ1-2	NA	15	TRBV5-1	TRBD1	TGCGCCAGCAGCTTGGGACCGACAGGGGGAAGTGGCTACACCTTC	CASSLGPTGGSGYTF
TRBJ1-2	NA	18	TRBV5-1	NA	TGCGCCAGCAGGCCCGGCCGGGACATCGTGGATCCATTTGCGGGCTACACCTTC	CASRPGRDIVDPFAGYTF
TRBJ2-7	NA	15	TRBV27	TRBD1	TGTGCCAGCAGTTCCGGTGGACAGGGTAGCTACGAGCAGTACTTC	CASSSGGQGSYEQYF
TRBJ2-5	NA	17	TRBV19	NA	TGTGCCAGTACCCCACGGCGAGGGACCCCGTACCAAGAGACCCAGTACTTC	CASTPRRGTPYQETQYF
TRBJ2-1	NA	12	TRBV5-1	NA	TGCGCCAGCAGGTCCGAATACAATGAGCAGTTCTTC	CASRSEYNEQFF
TRBJ1-1	NA	15	TRBV27	NA	TGTGCCAGCAGTTCGTACAGGGATCGGAACACTGAAGCTTTCTTT	CASSSYRDRNTEAFF
TRBJ2-1	NA	15	TRBV15	NA	TGTGCCACCAGCACCCAGAGAACAGGGTCTAATGAGCAGTTCTTC	CATSTQRTGSNEQFF
TRBJ2-2	NA	16	TRBV5-1	TRBD2	TGCGCCAGCAGCTTGGTGGCTAGCGGGAGAACCGGGGAGCTGTTTTTT	CASSLVASGRTGELFF
TRBJ2-5	NA	16	TRBV6-5	TRBD2	TGTGCCAGCAGTTACGGGGCTAGCGGGGTAGGAGAGACCCAGTACTTC	CASSYGASGVGETQYF
TRBJ1-2	NA	15	TRBV4-1	NA	TGCGCCAGCAGCCCTCAGGCAGGTTTGGAGTATGGCTACACCTTC	CASSPQAGLEYGYTF
TRBJ2-4	few	11	TRBV5-6	NA	TGTGCCAGCAGCTTGGGACATGTTCAGTACTTC	CASSLGHVQYF
TRBJ1-2	NA	14	TRBV11-1	TRBD1	TGTGCCAGCAGCTCCGGACAGGGCGGGAGTGGCTACACCTTC	CASSSGQGGSGYTF
TRBJ1-2	once	15	TRBV28	NA	TGTGCCAGCAGTCTGATTGCTCAGGGCGACTATGGCTACACCTTC	CASSLIAQGDYGYTF
TRBJ1-5	NA	15	TRBV7-2	TRBD1	TGTGCCAGCAGCCCGTGGACAGGTTCCAATCAGCCCCAGCATTTT	CASSPWTGSNQPQHF